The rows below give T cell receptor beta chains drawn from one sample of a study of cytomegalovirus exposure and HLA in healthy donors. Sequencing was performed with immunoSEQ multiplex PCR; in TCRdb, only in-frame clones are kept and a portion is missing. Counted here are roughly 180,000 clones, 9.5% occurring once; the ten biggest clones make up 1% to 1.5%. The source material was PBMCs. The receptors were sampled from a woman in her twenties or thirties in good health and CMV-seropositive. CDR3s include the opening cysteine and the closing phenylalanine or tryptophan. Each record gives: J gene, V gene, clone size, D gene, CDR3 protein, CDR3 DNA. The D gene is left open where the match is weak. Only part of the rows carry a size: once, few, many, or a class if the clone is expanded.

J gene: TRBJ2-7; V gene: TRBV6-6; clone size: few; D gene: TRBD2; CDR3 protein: CASSPWTSGRLNEQYF; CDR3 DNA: TGTGCCAGCAGCCCCTGGACTAGCGGGAGGCTAAACGAGCAGTACTTC
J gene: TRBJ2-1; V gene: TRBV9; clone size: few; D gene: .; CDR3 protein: CASMQGLYNEQFF; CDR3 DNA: TGTGCCAGCATGCAGGGGCTCTACAATGAGCAGTTCTTC
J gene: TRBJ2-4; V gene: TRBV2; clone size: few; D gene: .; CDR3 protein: CASSEAFGPDIQYF; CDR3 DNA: TGTGCCAGCAGTGAAGCGTTTGGCCCAGACATTCAGTACTTC
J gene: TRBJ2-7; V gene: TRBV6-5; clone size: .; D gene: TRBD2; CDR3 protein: CASSYWLAGDYEQYF; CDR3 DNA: TGTGCCAGCAGTTACTGGCTAGCGGGAGACTACGAGCAGTACTTC
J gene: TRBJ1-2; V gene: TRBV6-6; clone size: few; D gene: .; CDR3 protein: CASSLTPRAYGYTF; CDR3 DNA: TGTGCCAGCAGTTTGACTCCAAGAGCCTATGGCTACACCTTC
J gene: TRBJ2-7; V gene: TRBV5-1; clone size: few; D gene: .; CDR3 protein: CASSLAGGWGDEQYF; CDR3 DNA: TGCGCCAGCAGCTTGGCCGGGGGTTGGGGCGACGAGCAGTACTTC
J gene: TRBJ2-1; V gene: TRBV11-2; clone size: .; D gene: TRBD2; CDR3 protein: CASSPGLAGLNEQFF; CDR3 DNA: TGTGCCAGCAGCCCGGGACTAGCGGGACTGAATGAGCAGTTCTTC
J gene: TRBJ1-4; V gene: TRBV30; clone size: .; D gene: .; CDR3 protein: CAWSADSAVEKLFF; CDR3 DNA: TGTGCCTGGAGTGCGGACAGTGCTGTTGAAAAACTGTTTTTT
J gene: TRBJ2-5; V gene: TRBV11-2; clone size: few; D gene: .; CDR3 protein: CASSLSIRQETQYF; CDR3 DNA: TGTGCCAGCAGCTTATCAATCCGGCAAGAGACCCAGTACTTC
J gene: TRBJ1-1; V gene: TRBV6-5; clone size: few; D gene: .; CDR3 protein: CASSSPGSLTDTEAFF; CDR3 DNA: TGTGCCAGCAGTTCGCCAGGATCATTAACGGACACTGAAGCTTTCTTT
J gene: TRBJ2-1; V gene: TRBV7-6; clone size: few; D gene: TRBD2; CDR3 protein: CASSRRPGLQNNEQFF; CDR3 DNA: TGTGCCAGCAGCCGACGACCGGGACTACAAAACAATGAGCAGTTCTTC
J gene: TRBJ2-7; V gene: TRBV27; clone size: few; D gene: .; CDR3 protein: CASSLSRVPADGF; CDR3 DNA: TGTGCCAGCAGTTTATCTCGGGTTCCAGCCGACGGGTTC
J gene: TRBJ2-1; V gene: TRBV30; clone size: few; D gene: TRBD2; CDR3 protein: CAWSDPRTSGRRDEQFF; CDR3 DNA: TGTGCCTGGAGTGACCCTCGGACTAGCGGGAGACGGGATGAGCAGTTCTTC
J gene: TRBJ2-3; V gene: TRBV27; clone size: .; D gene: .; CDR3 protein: CASSPSAPTGPNTDTQYF; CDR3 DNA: TGTGCCAGCAGTCCCTCGGCCCCGACAGGACCGAACACAGATACGCAGTATTTT
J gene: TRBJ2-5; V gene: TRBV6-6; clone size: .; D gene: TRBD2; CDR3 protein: CASTRGSVGETQYF; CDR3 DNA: TGTGCCAGCACCCGCGGGAGTGTGGGGGAGACCCAGTACTTC
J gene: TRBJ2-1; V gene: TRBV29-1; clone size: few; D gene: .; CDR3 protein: CSVEGAGNEQFF; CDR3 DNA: TGCAGCGTTGAAGGGGCGGGGAACGAGCAGTTCTTC
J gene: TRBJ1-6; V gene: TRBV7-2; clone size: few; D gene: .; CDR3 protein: CASSLGQRSTNNSPLHF; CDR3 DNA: TGTGCCAGCAGCTTAGGGCAAAGGAGTACTAATAATTCACCCCTCCACTTT
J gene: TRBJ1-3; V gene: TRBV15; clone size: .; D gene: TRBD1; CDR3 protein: CATSSSGTGARNTIYF; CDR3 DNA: TGTGCCACCAGCAGTTCCGGGACAGGGGCTAGGAACACCATATATTTT
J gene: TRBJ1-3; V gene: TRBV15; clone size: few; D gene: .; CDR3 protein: CATSRGGQSGNTIYF; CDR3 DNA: TGTGCCACCAGCAGAGGGGGGCAGAGTGGAAACACCATATATTTT
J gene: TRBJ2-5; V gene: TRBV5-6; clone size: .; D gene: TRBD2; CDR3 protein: CASSLGLAGQETQYF; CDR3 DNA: TGTGCCAGCAGCTTGGGACTAGCGGGCCAAGAGACCCAGTACTTC
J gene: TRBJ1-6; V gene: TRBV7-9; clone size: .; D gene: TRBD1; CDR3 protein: CASSLQGAGSPLHF; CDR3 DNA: TGTGCCAGCAGCCTACAGGGGGCAGGGTCACCCCTCCACTTT
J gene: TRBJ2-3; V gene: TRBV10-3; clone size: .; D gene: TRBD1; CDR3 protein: CAARQGTSTDTQYF; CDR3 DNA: TGTGCCGCCCGACAGGGGACAAGCACAGATACGCAGTATTTT
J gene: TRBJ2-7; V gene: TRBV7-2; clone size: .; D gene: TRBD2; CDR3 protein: CASSFGLAGYEQYF; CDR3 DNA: TGTGCCAGCAGCTTTGGGCTAGCGGGCTACGAGCAGTACTTC
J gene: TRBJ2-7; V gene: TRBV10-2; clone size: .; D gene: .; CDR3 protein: CASSISSYEQYF; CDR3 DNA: TGCGCCTCCAGTATATCCTCCTACGAGCAGTACTTC
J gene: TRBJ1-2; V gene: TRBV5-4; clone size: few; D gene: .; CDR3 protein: CASSLVEGLSYTF; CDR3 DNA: TGTGCCAGCAGCTTGGTGGAGGGGCTCAGCTACACCTTC
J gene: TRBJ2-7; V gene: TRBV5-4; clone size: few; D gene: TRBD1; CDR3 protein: CASRVTGSYEQYF; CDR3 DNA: TGTGCCAGCAGGGTGACAGGGTCCTACGAGCAGTACTTC
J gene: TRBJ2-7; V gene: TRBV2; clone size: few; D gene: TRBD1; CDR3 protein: CASSGQVRYEQYF; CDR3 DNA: TGTGCCAGCAGCGGACAGGTCCGCTACGAGCAGTACTTC
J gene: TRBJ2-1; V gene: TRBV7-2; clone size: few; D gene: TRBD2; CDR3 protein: CASSILGTSDYNEQFF; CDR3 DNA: TGTGCCAGCAGCATCCTCGGGACTAGCGACTACAATGAGCAGTTCTTC
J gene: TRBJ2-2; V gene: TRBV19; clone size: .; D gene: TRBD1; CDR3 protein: CASGDRWTGELFF; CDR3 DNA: TGTGCCAGTGGGGACAGGTGGACCGGGGAGCTGTTTTTT
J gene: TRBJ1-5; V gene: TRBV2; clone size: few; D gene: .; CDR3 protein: CASRIRQGNQPQHF; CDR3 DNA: TGTGCCAGCAGGATCAGACAGGGCAATCAGCCCCAGCATTTT
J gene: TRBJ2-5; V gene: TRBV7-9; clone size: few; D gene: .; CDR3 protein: CASSLSGLETQYF; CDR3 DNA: TGTGCCAGCAGCCTCTCTGGGCTAGAGACCCAGTACTTC
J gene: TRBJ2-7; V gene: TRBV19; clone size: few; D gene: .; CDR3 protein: CASSMDRDYEQYF; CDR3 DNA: TGTGCCAGTAGTATGGACAGAGACTACGAGCAGTACTTC
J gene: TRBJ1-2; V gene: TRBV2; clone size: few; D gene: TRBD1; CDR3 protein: CASRDTTGTGNYTF; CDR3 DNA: TGTGCCAGCAGGGATACCACCGGGACAGGAAACTACACCTTC